These T cell receptor beta chains were read from a single sample in a study of T-cell reconstitution after alpha-beta-depleted transplantation in children. TCRdb used MiXCR to reprocess the PCR reads, holding one entry per CDR3 protein. In the table there are 32,000 or so distinct CDR3 sequences, around 7% of which are singletons. The material sequenced was peripheral blood, taken 60 days after TCRalphabeta/CD19-depleted stem cell transplant. The source is a child younger than two who had a stem cell transplant for acute myeloid leukemia, so the T cells may come from the graft donor. CDR3s include the opening cysteine and the closing phenylalanine or tryptophan. The D gene is left open where the match is weak. Not every row has a clone size; where given, it reads once, few, many or a size class.

clone_size j_call d_call v_call cdr3_aa cdr3_nt
many TRBJ2-2 - TRBV20-1 CSARDRKDLSTGELFF TGCAGTGCTAGAGATAGAAAGGACCTTTCTACCGGGGAGCTGTTTTTT
many TRBJ2-7 - TRBV14 CASSQEGHPHEQYF TGTGCCAGCAGCCAAGAAGGGCACCCCCACGAGCAGTACTTC
- TRBJ2-2 - TRBV28 CASSPTGRGWTGELFF TGTGCCAGCAGTCCCACAGGGAGGGGTTGGACCGGGGAGCTGTTTTTT
many TRBJ2-1 - TRBV18 CASSPRLGREQFF TGTGCCAGCTCACCCCGACTGGGGAGGGAGCAGTTCTTC
many TRBJ1-6 - TRBV10-3 CAISESGINSPLHF TGTGCCATCAGTGAGTCTGGGATAAATTCACCCCTCCACTTT
many TRBJ2-1 TRBD2 TRBV6-2/TRBV6-3 CASSYNPLKTSGRGNEQFF TGTGCCAGCAGTTACAACCCCCTCAAGACTAGCGGGAGAGGTAATGAGCAGTTCTTC
many TRBJ2-2 - TRBV5-1 CASSSEGGELFF TGCGCCAGCAGCTCAGAGGGAGGGGAGCTGTTTTTT
many TRBJ2-7 - TRBV15 CATSSRGPLLQYF TGTGCCACCAGCAGCCGCGGACCTCTTTTGCAGTACTTC
many TRBJ2-1 TRBD2 TRBV29-1 CSVRPLKRGLNNEQFF TGCAGCGTGAGACCCCTCAAGCGGGGGCTGAACAATGAGCAGTTCTTC
few TRBJ1-1 - TRBV10-3 CAITAGTEAFF TGTGCCATCACAGCCGGCACTGAAGCTTTCTTT
many TRBJ1-2 - TRBV6-5 CASSYETVDGYTF TGTGCCAGCAGTTACGAGACAGTGGATGGCTACACCTTC
many TRBJ2-7 - TRBV14 CASSLSGRLRNYEQYF TGTGCCAGCAGCCTCTCGGGGAGGCTTCGAAACTACGAGCAGTACTTC